The 13 T cell receptor beta chains given below trace back to one sample, sequenced in a study of T cell responses to AZD1222 COVID-19 vaccine. Repertoires were generated with immunoSEQ multiplex PCR, while TCRdb's copy carries only in-frame clones and drops some. Among over 100,000 clones listed, approximately 90% were seen once. This sample comprised peripheral blood, obtained 28 days after the second AZD1222 dose. Source of these receptors: an adult who received the AZD1222 COVID-19 vaccine.

CDR3: CATNRGGNQPQHF. Here the CDR3 DNA reads TGTGCCACAAACAGGGGCGGCAATCAGCCCCAGCATTTT. The genes are TRBV15 and TRBJ1-5; TRBD1 aligns across 7 bases. Unmatched junction bases numbered 4, after V lost 9 bases and J lost 2 bases. This CDR3 spans 13 amino acids. Per the germline V gene, CDR1 is LNHNV and CDR2 is YYDKDF (reference sequence).

This chain links TRBV14 with TRBJ2-7; 8 positions agree with TRBD2. Germline CDR1 reads SGHDN; CDR2 reads FVKESK. V dropped 1 base and J dropped 5; count of bases not matched to a gene: 7. The CDR3 is made up of 15 amino acids. In DNA, the CDR3 is TGTGCCAGCAGCCAAGGCGTAGCGGGAATCAACGAGCAGTACTTC. The encoded protein is CASSQGVAGINEQYF. The whole variable domain, filled in from reference TRBV14 and TRBJ2-7, reads EAGVTQFPSHSVIEKGQTVTLRCDPISGHDNLYWYRRVMGKEIKFLLHFVKESKQDESGMPNNRFLAERTGGTYSTLKVQPAELEDSGVYFCASSQGVAGINEQYFGPGTRLTVT.

V gene TRBV27 combines with J gene TRBJ1-1, with D unclear. The CDR3 loop spans 15 amino acids. Trimming took off 4 bases at V and 5 bases at J, with 17 bases between the two ends. CDR1 is MNHEY, CDR2 SMNVEV, per germline (reference sequence). CDR3 coding DNA: TGTGCCAGCAGTTCCCCTTTTTCCCGAAGGACTGAAGCTTTCTTT. Amino acids: CASSSPFSRRTEAFF.

The chain carries TRBV7-8 and TRBJ2-7; 9 bases match TRBD1. The germline V gene encodes CDR1 SGHVS and CDR2 FQNEAQ. This CDR3 region has 15 residues. V dropped 1 base and J dropped 6; count of bases not matched to a gene: 7. CDR3 sequence reads: CASSLVPGQGTEQYF. In nucleotides, the CDR3 is TGTGCCAGCAGCTTAGTCCCGGGACAGGGTACCGAGCAGTACTTC.

The CDR3 sequence: CSVGTSGRASYNEQFF. In nucleotides, the CDR3 is TGCAGCGTAGGGACTAGCGGGAGGGCATCCTACAATGAGCAGTTCTTC. This chain uses TRBV29-1 with TRBJ2-1; 16 bases map to TRBD2. CDR1 SQVTM and CDR2 ANQGSEA come from the germline V gene. V trimming: 6 bases; J trimming: 1 base; junction bases outside the gene matches: 3. The CDR3 runs 16 residues.

The count of this clone is one. The chain combines TRBV2 with TRBJ2-1; no reliable D call. Trimming took 1 base from V and 9 from J, leaving 10 bases between them. Germline values: CDR1 SNHLY, CDR2 FYNNEI. CDR3 length: 13 amino acids. CDR3 amino acids: CASSEGNEREQFF. The CDR3 nucleotides read TGTGCCAGCAGTGAAGGGAATGAACGTGAGCAGTTCTTC.

The rearrangement joins TRBV28 to TRBJ1-4; the D gene is possibly TRBD1 (6 bases). Germline-derived CDR1 and CDR2 are MDHEN and SYDVKM. This CDR3 region has 14 residues. The V and J ends lost 3 bases and 7 bases respectively, with 12 bases between them. CDR3 sequence (DNA): TGTGCCAGCAGTTTCGGTGGGGGCGCTGAAAAACTGTTTTTT. Translated: CASSFGGGAEKLFF.

The chain combines TRBV29-1 with TRBJ1-2, with D maybe TRBD1 (5 bases). Trimming left V 7 bases short and J 5 bases short, with 20 bases between. The CDR3 runs 14 residues. The V gene's germline CDR1 is SQVTM and CDR2 ANQGSEA. The CDR3 here is CSAQGLGGWYGYTF. DNA of the CDR3: TGCAGCGCCCAAGGTCTGGGGGGTTGGTATGGCTACACCTTC. Complete variable domain (other parts from reference TRBV29-1 and TRBJ1-2): SAVISQKPSRDICQRGTSLTIQCQVDSQVTMMFWYRQQPGQSLTLIATANQGSEATYESGFVIDKFPISRPNLTFSTLTVSNMSPEDSSIYLCSAQGLGGWYGYTFGSGTRLTVV.

The rearrangement links TRBV12-3 or TRBV12-4 to TRBJ1-2; maybe TRBD1 (5 bases). Trimming took off 3 bases at V and 8 bases at J, with 13 bases between the two ends. This CDR3 is built from 13 residues. The CDR3 DNA sequence: TGTGCCAGCAGTTTGGTGGCAGGGAAGGGCTACACCTTC. It encodes CASSLVAGKGYTF.

This sequence joins TRBV7-6 and TRBJ2-1; 7 nucleotides align to TRBD2. Germline V CDR1 and CDR2: SGHVS, FNYEAQ. Trimming took 2 bases from V and 2 from J; bases not matched to a gene: 6. The CDR3 loop spans 16 amino acids. This CDR3 reads CASSLWGGRAYNEQFF. The CDR3 nucleotides read TGTGCCAGCAGCTTATGGGGTGGGAGGGCCTACAATGAGCAGTTCTTC.

This chain uses TRBV12-2 with TRBJ1-4. TRBV12-2 is a listed pseudogene. The CDR3 is 13 residues long. For the CDR3, the DNA is TGTGCAAGTCGCTTAGCCATCGGGGAAAAACTGTTTTTT. The encoded protein is CASRLAIGEKLFF.

V gene TRBV5-1 combines with J gene TRBJ1-6; D is ambiguous. With 0 bases removed from V and 7 bases from J, the gap between germline ends came to 8 bases. This CDR3 has 14 residues. The V gene's germline CDR1 is SGHRS and CDR2 YFSETQ. The CDR3 region is CASSLEGMNSPLHF. CDR3 bases: TGCGCCAGCAGCTTGGAAGGTATGAATTCACCCCTCCACTTT.

The CDR3 protein is CASGPPGTSGYNEQFF. CDR3 nucleotides: TGTGCTAGTGGTCCGCCGGGGACTAGCGGATACAATGAGCAGTTCTTC. This chain links TRBV12-5 with TRBJ2-1; 11 bases agree with TRBD2. J lost 4 bases, V lost 5 bases, and 7 bases had no gene match. The germline V gene encodes CDR1 LGHNT and CDR2 FRNRAP. The CDR3 is made up of 16 amino acids.